This entry concerns a single TCR beta chain. The clone's antigen remains unknown. No much larger clone exists at a distance of one base, and base qualities are not known. The donors were included in the validation cohort of 120 subjects, a group kept apart from the roughly 680-subject first cohort. Taken from the germline V gene, the CDR1 and CDR2 loops are SNHLY and FYNNEI. V is trimmed back by 8 bases and J by 5 bases, and the junction contains 9 bases that no gene match accounts for. Including the terminal cysteine and phenylalanine, the CDR3 comprises 14 residues. The DNA shown is the 42-base CDR3, in frame from base 1. These data are taken from a study of cytomegalovirus exposure and HLA in healthy donors (dated by TCRdb to about 2017). Study-level background: The 666 repertoires of the first cohort and the 110 or so validation repertoires were produced on the same platform, according to a later analysis. The study was designed to test whether signatures of past pathogen exposure could be identified by cataloging public T cell receptors. In addition to the first cohort of around 670 subjects, a separate validation cohort of over 90 different subjects was used. To predict cytomegalovirus infection status, the study brought together high-throughput TCR immunosequencing, statistical association of individual TCRs with disease status, and machine learning.

Paper-wide results and their limitations: The study gave a list of 150 to 200 TCR beta chains associated with cytomegalovirus. The authors suggested that the approach could potentially be generalized to other disease states and immunological phenotypes. Subsequent analysis determined that TCRs grouped into clusters in the first cohort also showed a tendency toward co-occurrence across the 90 to 150 validation repertoires, and approximately 94% of cluster scores exceeded 0. All 120 or so repertoires were used to score co-occurrence in the validation cohort in a later analysis, because that analysis had no HLA typing for the cohort. In vitro tests confirmed that a few of the cytomegalovirus-associated TCR beta chains recognize cytomegalovirus antigens. Cytomegalovirus status was reported to be diagnosed by the classifier with high specificity and sensitivity in both the original and validation cohorts. Most TCR sequences were observed very rarely across donors, whereas some public TCRs were present in many individuals.

Library preparation employed the immunoSEQ multiplex PCR assay. As for the authors' bioinformatics: To diagnose cytomegalovirus status from the catalog of TCR beta chain sequences, a statistical classification framework was built. TCRdb re-hosts the immuneACCESS table, in-frame sequences only. Its copies lack some clones; in the studies checked, an unresolved V gene accounts for under half of them, and the cause for the rest is not known. V, J and clone size were drawn from that table, and D and trimming were deduced from the DNA. Recorded for this sample are hundreds of thousands of clones; roughly 89% of them occurred a single time. The top ten constitute under 0.9% of the sample.

The chain joins TRBV2 to TRBJ2-3; TRBD2 agrees with 8 junctional bases. The sample was PBMCs. This clonotype was sampled from a woman aged 18-29 years in good health and CMV-seronegative. The DNA sequence follows: TGTGCCAGCGTCGGAGAGCGGGAGAAAGATACGCAGTATTTT. This codes for CASVGEREKDTQYF. Supplemented by the reference TRBV2 and TRBJ2-3 proteins around the CDR3, the complete variable domain is EPEVTQTPSHQVTQMGQEVILRCVPISNHLYFYWYRQILGQKVEFLVSFYNNEISEKSEIFDDQFSVERPDGSNFTLKIRSTKLEDSAMYFCASVGEREKDTQYFGPGTRLTVL.